This record looks at one T cell receptor (beta chain) sequence and its context. The target antigen is unknown. The source of the sample is a study of Graves' ophthalmopathy and Graves' hyperthyroidism. The study, taken as a whole, reports: Using 13 signatures, a model distinguished ophthalmopathy from stable hyperthyroidism, reaching about 89% sensitivity and over 65% specificity. Also, most clonotypes expanded in the thyroid above 0.001 frequency appeared in blood.

This CDR3 is 12 amino acids long. Germline V lookup: CDR1 DFQATT, CDR2 SNEGSKA (reference sequence). RNA transcripts were the source from which TCR beta CDR3 regions were amplified. HTBI-primed RT-PCR formed the first round, and a multiplex PCR formed the second. MiXCR, applied by TCRdb to the multiplex PCR reads, yields one record per CDR3 protein. The data contain over a million distinct CDR3 sequences, about 38% of them singletons. Aged 18 to 65, hyperthyroidism patients had been newly diagnosed, with under 2 months' duration. Patients were excluded if they had other autoimmune diseases or uncontrolled infections, and likewise if pregnancy or lactation applied.

J is TRBJ2-1 and V is TRBV20-1; D may match TRBD1 or TRBD2 (5 bases each). The source of this sequence is an adult man with Graves' hyperthyroidism. The sample comprised peripheral blood or thyroid tissue (not recorded which). In DNA form, the CDR3 reads TGCAGCGGGGCCCGTGGACGCAATGAGCAGTTCTTC. It is translated as CSGARGRNEQFF.